The next 32 T cell receptor beta chains were all read from a single sample in a study of CD8 T cells in Susac syndrome. cDNA came from about 0.5 to 1 ug RNA primed by random hexamers. Using its own MiXCR run on the immunoSEQ multiplex PCR reads, TCRdb lists one record per CDR3 protein. The sample yields some 110,000 distinct CDR3 sequences, 93% seen once. The specimen was CD8+ T cells from PBMCs. These TCRs come from a human donor with multiple sclerosis.

V usage is TRBV12-3 or TRBV12-4 and J usage is TRBJ2-3; D gene unclear. The CDR3 extends over 14 amino acids. Trimming cost V 2 bases and J 2 bases, with 8 bases left between them. Written as DNA, the CDR3 is TGTGCCAGCAGTTTACCTCGGTACACAGATACGCAGTATTTT. Amino acid sequence: CASSLPRYTDTQYF.

The count of this clonotype is one. The chain employs TRBV12-3 or TRBV12-4 and TRBJ1-2; no reliable D call. The CDR3 is made up of 11 amino acids. V lost 6 bases and J 8 bases, leaving 10 bases between the germline ends. The CDR3 protein is CASSQMGGYTF. The CDR3 region has the DNA TGTGCCAGCAGCCAAATGGGGGGCTACACCTTC.

The CDR3 DNA reads as TGTGCCACCAGCGCCCGGACGGAACCTGGAAACACCATATATTTT. It is translated as CATSARTEPGNTIYF. J is TRBJ1-3 and V is TRBV15; no clear D. This CDR3 comprises 15 residues. Looked up from germline, CDR1 is LNHNV and CDR2 is YYDKDF (reference sequence). Trimming took off 5 bases at V and 2 bases at J, with 13 bases between the two ends.

This clonotype showed up just once. The rearrangement joins TRBV7-3 to TRBJ2-2; 12 bases map to TRBD2. Germline values: CDR1 SGHTA, CDR2 FQGTGA. V was pared by 1 base and J by 7 bases, with 16 bases of the junction left unmatched. This CDR3 spans 20 amino acids. CDR3 amino acids: CASSLNPIGLAGGHGGELFF. CDR3 DNA: TGTGCCAGCAGCTTAAACCCGATCGGGCTAGCGGGAGGGCATGGCGGGGAGCTGTTTTTT.

The chain joins TRBV5-1 to TRBJ2-3; D unresolved. Trimming removed 4 bases from V and 2 bases from J, with 11 bases in between. This CDR3 has 14 residues. Germline CDR1 and CDR2: SGHRS and YFSETQ. CDR3 in amino acids: CASSRQRNTDTQYF. The CDR3 bases are TGCGCCAGCAGCCGCCAACGTAACACAGATACGCAGTATTTT. Complete variable domain (other parts from reference TRBV5-1 and TRBJ2-3): KAGVTQTPRYLIKTRGQQVTLSCSPISGHRSVSWYQQTPGQGLQFLFEYFSETQRNKGNFPGRFSGRQFSNSRSEMNVSTLELGDSALYLCASSRQRNTDTQYFGPGTRLTVL.

V and J are TRBV5-1 and TRBJ2-5, with a tentative D call TRBD1 (5 bases). Trimming stripped 0 bases from V and 1 base from J, with 22 bases between. Germline loops: CDR1 SGHRS, CDR2 YFSETQ. CDR3 size: 19 residues. The CDR3 DNA reads as TGCGCCAGCAGCTTGGAGTATCTCAGGGTCAACCCGCTCCAAGAGACCCAGTACTTC. As protein: CASSLEYLRVNPLQETQYF.

The rearrangement uses TRBV4-1 and TRBJ1-5, with TRBD1 identical over 8 bases. Trimming took 4 bases from V and 3 from J; bases not matched to a gene: 2. The CDR3 runs to 14 residues. The germline CDR1 and CDR2 sequences are MGHRA and YSYEKL. Here the CDR3 reads CASSPGQVNQPQHF. The CDR3 DNA sequence: TGCGCCAGCAGCCCGGGACAGGTCAATCAGCCCCAGCATTTT.

The gene calls are TRBV20-1 and TRBJ2-7; D remains ambiguous. Germline V lookup: CDR1 DFQATT, CDR2 SNEGSKA (reference sequence). The ends were cut back, 6 bases at V and 0 bases at J, with 18 bases in the middle. The CDR3 extends over 15 amino acids. The CDR3 region is CSAPGKGPLSYEQYF. In DNA, the CDR3 is TGCAGTGCCCCCGGCAAGGGTCCGCTCTCCTACGAGCAGTACTTC.

The chain employs TRBV12-3 or TRBV12-4 and TRBJ1-2, with D possibly being TRBD1 (6 bases). The V and J ends lost 0 bases and 0 bases respectively, with 11 bases between them. CDR3 length: 16 residues. Here the CDR3 DNA reads TGTGCCAGCAGTTTAGCAACGGACAGAGCTAACTATGGCTACACCTTC. Protein sequence: CASSLATDRANYGYTF.

The chain joins TRBV5-1 to TRBJ2-7, with D possibly matching TRBD2 (6 bases). CDR3 length: 12 residues. Trimming cost V 5 bases and J 5 bases, with 11 bases left between them. CDR1 is SGHRS and CDR2 is YFSETQ in the germline V gene. The CDR3 DNA follows: TGCGCCAGCAGTAGGTGGGGGGACGAGCAGTACTTC. Translating gives CASSRWGDEQYF.

The rearrangement uses TRBV7-2 and TRBJ2-7; D tentatively fits TRBD1 or TRBD2 (5 bases each). CDR1 and CDR2 from the germline V gene are SGHTA and FQGNSA. This CDR3 spans 13 amino acids. V was cut by 3 bases and J by 7 bases, with 13 bases left in between. This CDR3 reads CASSFPGRREQYF. The DNA of the CDR3 is TGTGCCAGCAGCTTCCCGGGACGTCGGGAGCAGTACTTC.

CDR3 protein: CASSVVAGDYEQYF. Here the CDR3 DNA reads TGTGCCAGCAGCGTAGTAGCGGGGGACTACGAGCAGTACTTC. The rearrangement links TRBV9 to TRBJ2-7, with 9 bases aligning to TRBD2. This CDR3 region has 14 residues. Germline V gene lookup returns CDR1 SGDLS and CDR2 YYNGEE. The J segment lost 3 bases and the V segment lost 0 bases, leaving 1 base of the junction unmatched.

This chain uses TRBV21-1 with TRBJ2-3; the table's D call of TRBD2 was not tested on the DNA. TRBV21-1 is listed as a pseudogene. This CDR3 is built from 15 residues. CDR3 residues: CASSRLLVGLDTQYF. The CDR3 DNA sequence: TGTGCCAGCAGCAGACTACTCGTAGGCTTAGATACGCAGTATTTT.

The rearrangement joins TRBV27 to TRBJ1-2; D is uncertain. CDR1 MNHEY and CDR2 SMNVEV come from the germline V gene (reference sequence). Between the trimmed V and J ends, which lost 0 bases and 10 bases, there was a span of 15 bases. The CDR3 has 14 amino acids. The CDR3 is CASSLSPGALDYTF. CDR3 coding DNA: TGTGCCAGCAGTTTATCGCCAGGAGCGTTGGACTACACCTTC.

The chain couples TRBV3-1 to TRBJ2-1; D is undetermined. CDR1 is LGHDT, CDR2 YNNKEL, per germline (reference sequence). The CDR3 length is 14 residues. Between the trimmed V and J ends, which lost 0 bases and 8 bases, there was a span of 11 bases. In nucleotides, the CDR3 is TGTGCCAGCAGCCAAGACCCCAAATTCGATGAGCAGTTCTTC. It encodes CASSQDPKFDEQFF.

The rearrangement joins TRBV6-5 to TRBJ1-1, with 11 nucleotides matching TRBD1. V shed 2 bases and J 5 bases; nucleotides not matched to a gene: 13. CDR1 MNHEY and CDR2 SVGAGI come from the germline V gene. The CDR3 contains 18 residues. CDR3 sequence reads: CASSYLNRDRGGLTEAFF. As DNA, the CDR3 is TGTGCCAGCAGTTACCTTAACCGGGACAGGGGGGGATTGACTGAAGCTTTCTTT.

This sequence joins TRBV7-9 and TRBJ2-5; 8 nucleotides line up with TRBD2. Per the germline V gene, CDR1 is SEHNR and CDR2 is FQNEAQ (reference sequence). The CDR3 sequence is 15 residues long. V was clipped by 3 bases and J by 5 bases; unmatched bases: 8. In DNA, the CDR3 is TGTGCCAGCAGCTTGTTGGCGGGAGGTGCGGAGACCCAGTACTTC. This codes for CASSLLAGGAETQYF.

The chain recombines TRBV5-4 with TRBJ2-3; the match to TRBD1 covers 9 bases. Trimming at V came to 0 bases and at J to 4 bases, leaving 12 bases not matched to a gene. This CDR3 is built from 18 residues. CDR1 SGHNT and CDR2 YYREEE come from the germline V gene (reference sequence). The DNA of the CDR3 is TGTGCCAGCAGCTTGGCGGGACAGGGACGTTTCGTCGCAGATACGCAGTATTTT. Translation gives CASSLAGQGRFVADTQYF.

This chain uses TRBV9 with TRBJ2-2; 13 nucleotides match TRBD2. The CDR3 contains 19 residues. CDR1 SGDLS and CDR2 YYNGEE come from the germline V gene. Trimming removed 3 bases from V and 0 bases from J; junction bases left unmatched: 8. The DNA of the CDR3 is TGTGCCAGCAGCGCGCGGGGACTAGCGGGAAGACCGAACACCGGGGAGCTGTTTTTT. Encoded protein: CASSARGLAGRPNTGELFF.

V and J are TRBV28 and TRBJ2-5; TRBD1 matches 11 bases. This CDR3 region has 15 residues. Germline CDR1 and CDR2: MDHEN and SYDVKM. V lost 6 bases to trimming and J lost 5 bases; unmatched junction nucleotides: 8. This CDR3 is CASSHRTGGRETQYF. The DNA of the CDR3 is TGTGCCAGCAGCCACCGGACAGGGGGCAGGGAGACCCAGTACTTC.

V usage is TRBV5-1 and J usage is TRBJ2-5; D is uncertain. V was pared by 4 bases and J by 5 bases, with 12 bases between. CDR1 is SGHRS and CDR2 is YFSETQ in the germline V gene. This CDR3 contains 13 residues. CDR3 DNA: TGCGCCAGCAGCCCCTCCCTGGGGGAGACCCAGTACTTC. The encoded protein is CASSPSLGETQYF.

This rearrangement joins TRBV3-1 to TRBJ1-1; D is possibly TRBD1 (5 bases). Germline CDR1 and CDR2: LGHDT and YNNKEL (reference sequence). CDR3 size: 14 residues. The V end lost 0 bases, the J end lost 8 bases, and 13 bases lay between the germline ends. The CDR3 sequence is CASSQDREVVEAFF. In DNA, the CDR3 is TGTGCCAGCAGCCAAGACAGGGAGGTTGTCGAAGCTTTCTTT.

V usage is TRBV6-1 and J usage is TRBJ2-2, with a tentative D call TRBD1 (5 bases). Per the germline V gene, CDR1 is MNHNS and CDR2 is SASEGT. The germline V and J ends were trimmed by 4 bases and 5 bases, with 11 bases remaining between them. The CDR3 is 14 residues long. The CDR3 bases are TGTGCCAGCAGTGTCAGGGAAGGAACCGGGGAGCTGTTTTTT. It encodes CASSVREGTGELFF.

The V and J genes are TRBV27 and TRBJ1-2; TRBD1 matches 8 bases. The CDR3 loop spans 14 amino acids. Germline trimming cut 10 bases from V and 5 bases from J; bases unmatched to any gene: 12. The V gene's germline CDR1 is MNHEY and CDR2 SMNVEV (reference sequence). In DNA, the CDR3 is TGTGCCACACGACCAGGGGGCGGATGGTATGGCTACACCTTC. This sequence encodes CATRPGGGWYGYTF.

In nucleotides, the CDR3 is TGCGCCAGCAGCCAAGATCAAGCTAATGAAAAACTGTTTTTT. Translating it yields CASSQDQANEKLFF. The V call is TRBV4-1, the J call TRBJ1-4; D is uncertain. The germline V and J ends were trimmed by 0 bases and 3 bases, with 5 bases remaining between them. Per the germline V gene, CDR1 is MGHRA and CDR2 is YSYEKL. The CDR3 contains 14 residues.

The chain recombines TRBV12-3 or TRBV12-4 with TRBJ1-2, with TRBD1 as a possible D gene (5 bases). The CDR3 runs to 14 residues. Deletions cut 5 bases from V and 5 bases from J, with 15 bases between. DNA for the CDR3: TGTGCCAGCAGTCCCAACCGGGGGGGTTATGGCTACACCTTC. Translated: CASSPNRGGYGYTF.

V is TRBV27 and J is TRBJ2-5; no firm D call. Germline-derived CDR1 and CDR2 are MNHEY and SMNVEV (reference sequence). There are 16 residues in the CDR3. V was shortened by 2 bases and J by 0 bases, with 13 bases between the two germline ends. Here the CDR3 reads CASSLRPGSYQETQYF. CDR3 DNA: TGTGCCAGCAGTTTAAGACCGGGTAGCTACCAAGAGACCCAGTACTTC.

The genes are TRBV5-1 and TRBJ2-7; D may be TRBD1 (6 bases). V lost 0 bases and J 3 bases, leaving 10 bases between the germline ends. The CDR3 has 14 amino acids. In germline, CDR1 is SGHRS, CDR2 YFSETQ. This chain's CDR3 is CASSLGTADYEQYF. For the CDR3, the DNA is TGCGCCAGCAGCTTGGGGACAGCAGACTACGAGCAGTACTTC.

This chain links TRBV5-1 with TRBJ2-1, with TRBD1 as a possible D gene (7 bases). This CDR3 region has 12 residues. Germline V lookup: CDR1 SGHRS, CDR2 YFSETQ. Between the trimmed V and J ends, which lost 7 bases and 9 bases, there was a span of 14 bases. The CDR3 DNA reads as TGCGCCAGCCGCGGAGGGGGCACTGAGCAGTTCTTC. Amino acid sequence: CASRGGGTEQFF.

The CDR3 sequence is CSARDLRLVLNTQYF. The CDR3 DNA follows: TGCAGTGCTAGAGATCTGAGACTAGTATTAAATACGCAGTATTTT. J is TRBJ2-3 and V is TRBV20-1, with D possibly being TRBD2 (6 bases). There are 15 residues in the CDR3. Trimming removed 0 bases from V and 7 bases from J, with 17 bases in between. CDR1 and CDR2 from the germline V gene are DFQATT and SNEGSKA (reference sequence).

The V gene is TRBV5-4, the J gene TRBJ2-2; 11 bases fit TRBD2. The J segment lost 0 bases and the V segment lost 0 bases, leaving 4 bases of the junction unmatched. The CDR3 extends over 18 amino acids. Per germline, CDR1 SGHNT and CDR2 YYREEE (reference sequence). In DNA form, the CDR3 reads TGTGCCAGCAGCTTGGTTCTAGCGGGAGGCGCGAACACCGGGGAGCTGTTTTTT. It specifies CASSLVLAGGANTGELFF.

J is TRBJ2-7 and V is TRBV7-9; 8 bases match TRBD1. This CDR3 has 14 amino acids. V shed 3 bases, J shed 3 bases, and the junction held 4 bases outside the gene matches. From germline, CDR1 is SEHNR and CDR2 FQNEAQ (reference sequence). CDR3 amino acids: CASSFGGQGYEQYF. CDR3 nucleotides: TGTGCCAGCAGCTTTGGAGGACAGGGCTACGAGCAGTACTTC.